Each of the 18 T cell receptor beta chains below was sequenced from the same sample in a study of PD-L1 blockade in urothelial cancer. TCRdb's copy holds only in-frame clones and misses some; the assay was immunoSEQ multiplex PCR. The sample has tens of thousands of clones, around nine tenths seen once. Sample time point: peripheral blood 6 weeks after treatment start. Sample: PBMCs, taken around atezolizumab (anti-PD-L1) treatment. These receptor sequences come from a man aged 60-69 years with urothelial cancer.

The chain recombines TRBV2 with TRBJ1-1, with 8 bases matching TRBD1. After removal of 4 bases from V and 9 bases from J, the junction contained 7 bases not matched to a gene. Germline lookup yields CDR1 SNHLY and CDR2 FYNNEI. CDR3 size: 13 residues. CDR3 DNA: TGTGCCAGCAGTGGAGCCTCAGGGGGCAAAGCTTTCTTT. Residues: CASSGASGGKAFF.

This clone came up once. This CDR3 reads CASSLEGGQGKPQHF. The CDR3 bases are TGTGCCAGCAGCTTAGAGGGCGGACAGGGAAAGCCCCAGCATTTT. The chain links TRBV11-3 to TRBJ1-5; 8 bases align to TRBD1. Germline CDR1 is SGHNT and CDR2 is YENEEA. J gave up 8 bases and V 0 bases, and 6 bases lay outside the gene matches. This CDR3 contains 15 residues.

The CDR3 DNA reads TGCAGCGCCCCAGGACAGGGGTTGGAGACCCAGTACTTC. Residues: CSAPGQGLETQYF. The rearrangement uses TRBV29-1 and TRBJ2-5; 9 bases fit TRBD1. V lost 7 bases, J lost 5 bases, and 8 bases stayed unmatched. Germline V gene sequence: CDR1 SQVTM, CDR2 ANQGSEA. CDR3 length equals 13 residues.

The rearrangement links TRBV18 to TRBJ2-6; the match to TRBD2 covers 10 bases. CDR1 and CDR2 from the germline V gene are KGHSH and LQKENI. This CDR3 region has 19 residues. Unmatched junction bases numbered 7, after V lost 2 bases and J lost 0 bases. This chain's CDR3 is CASSPMVTSGFSGANVLTF. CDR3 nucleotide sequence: TGTGCCAGCTCACCAATGGTGACTAGCGGGTTCTCTGGGGCCAACGTCCTGACTTTC.

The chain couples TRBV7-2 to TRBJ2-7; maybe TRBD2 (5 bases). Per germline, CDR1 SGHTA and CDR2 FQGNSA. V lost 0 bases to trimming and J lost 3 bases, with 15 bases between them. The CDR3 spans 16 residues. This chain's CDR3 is CASSLALARVDYEQYF. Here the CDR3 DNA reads TGTGCCAGCAGCTTAGCTCTGGCGAGGGTGGACTACGAGCAGTACTTC. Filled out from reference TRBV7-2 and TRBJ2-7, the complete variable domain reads GAGVSQSPSNKVTEKGKDVELRCDPISGHTALYWYRQSLGQGLEFLIYFQGNSAPDKSGLPSDRFSAERTGGSVSTLTIQRTQQEDSAVYLCASSLALARVDYEQYFGPGTRLTVT.

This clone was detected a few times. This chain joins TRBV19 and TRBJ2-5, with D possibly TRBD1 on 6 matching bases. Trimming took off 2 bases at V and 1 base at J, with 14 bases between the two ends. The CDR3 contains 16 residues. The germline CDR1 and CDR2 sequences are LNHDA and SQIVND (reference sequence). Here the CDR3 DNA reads TGTGCCAGTAGTATACGGCCAGGGGACGTCCAAGAGACCCAGTACTTC. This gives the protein CASSIRPGDVQETQYF.

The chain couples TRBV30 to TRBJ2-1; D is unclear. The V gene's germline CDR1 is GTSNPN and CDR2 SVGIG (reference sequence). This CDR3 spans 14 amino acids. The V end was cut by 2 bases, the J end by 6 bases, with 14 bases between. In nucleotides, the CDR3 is TGTGCCTGGAGTCGGCTAGTTGGCGTCAATGAGCAGTTCTTC. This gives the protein CAWSRLVGVNEQFF.

DNA for the CDR3: TGCGCCAGCAGCTTGGGTGGGCAGGGGACAGATACGCAGTATTTT. Protein sequence: CASSLGGQGTDTQYF. The chain is built from TRBV5-1 and TRBJ2-3; a weak D match, TRBD1 (6 bases). Germline CDR1 reads SGHRS; CDR2 reads YFSETQ. The CDR3 length is 15 residues. The V end was cut by 0 bases, the J end by 3 bases, with 11 bases between.

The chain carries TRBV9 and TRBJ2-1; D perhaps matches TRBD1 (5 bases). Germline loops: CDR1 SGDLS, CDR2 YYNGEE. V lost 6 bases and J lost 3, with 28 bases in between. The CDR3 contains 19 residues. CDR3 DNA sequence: TGTGCCAGCACCCCTTATTTAGGTAGGGGTTCAATAGGCTACAATGAGCAGTTCTTC. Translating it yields CASTPYLGRGSIGYNEQFF.

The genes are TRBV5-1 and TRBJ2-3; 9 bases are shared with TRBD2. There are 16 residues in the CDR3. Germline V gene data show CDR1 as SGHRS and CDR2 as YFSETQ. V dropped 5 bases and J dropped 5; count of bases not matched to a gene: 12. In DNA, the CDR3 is TGCGCCAGCAGAGCCGGCGCTAGCGGGGTGATAGATACGCAGTATTTT. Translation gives CASRAGASGVIDTQYF.

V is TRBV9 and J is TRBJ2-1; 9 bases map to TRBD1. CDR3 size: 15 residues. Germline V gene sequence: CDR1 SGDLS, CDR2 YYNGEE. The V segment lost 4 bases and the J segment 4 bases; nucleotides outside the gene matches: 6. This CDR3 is CASSLRQGGYNEQFF. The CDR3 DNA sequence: TGTGCCAGCAGCCTAAGACAGGGGGGTTACAATGAGCAGTTCTTC.

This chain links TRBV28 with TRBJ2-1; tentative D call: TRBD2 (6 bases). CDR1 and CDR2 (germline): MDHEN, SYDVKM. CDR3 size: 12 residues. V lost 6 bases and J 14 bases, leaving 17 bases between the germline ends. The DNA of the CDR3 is TGTGCCAGCAGAAGTGCCGGGAGACCCGAGTTCTTC. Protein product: CASRSAGRPEFF.

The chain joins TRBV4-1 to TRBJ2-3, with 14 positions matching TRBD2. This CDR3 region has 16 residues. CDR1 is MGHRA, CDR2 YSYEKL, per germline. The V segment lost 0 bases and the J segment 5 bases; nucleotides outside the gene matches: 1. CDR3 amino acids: CASSQEGLAGVDTQYF. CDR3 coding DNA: TGCGCCAGCAGCCAAGAGGGACTAGCGGGAGTAGATACGCAGTATTTT.

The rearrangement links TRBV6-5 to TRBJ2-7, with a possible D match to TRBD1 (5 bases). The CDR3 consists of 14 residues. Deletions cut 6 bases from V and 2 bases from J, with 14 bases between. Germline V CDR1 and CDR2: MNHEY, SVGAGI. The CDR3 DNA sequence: TGTGCCAGCAGCCAGGGAATAAGGGCCTACGAGCAGTACTTC. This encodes CASSQGIRAYEQYF.

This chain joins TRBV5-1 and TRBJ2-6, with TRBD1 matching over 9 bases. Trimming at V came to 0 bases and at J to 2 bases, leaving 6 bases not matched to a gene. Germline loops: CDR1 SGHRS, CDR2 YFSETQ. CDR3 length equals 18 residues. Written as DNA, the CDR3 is TGCGCCAGCAGCTTGGCCGGGACAGGGTATGCTGGGGCCAACGTCCTGACTTTC. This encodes CASSLAGTGYAGANVLTF.

In DNA, the CDR3 is TGCGCCAGCAGCTTGGAGGGACAGGGTTCTGAAGCTTTCTTT. Translating it yields CASSLEGQGSEAFF. This chain connects TRBV5-1 to TRBJ1-1; TRBD1 aligns across 9 bases. The CDR3 length is 14 residues. CDR1 and CDR2 from the germline V gene are SGHRS and YFSETQ. The trim removed 0 bases at V and 6 bases at J, leaving 3 bases unmatched.

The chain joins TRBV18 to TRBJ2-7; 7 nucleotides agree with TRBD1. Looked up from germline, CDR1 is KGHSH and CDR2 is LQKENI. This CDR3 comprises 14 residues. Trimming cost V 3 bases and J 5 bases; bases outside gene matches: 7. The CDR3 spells CASSPMTGQDEQYF. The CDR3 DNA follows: TGTGCCAGCTCACCTATGACAGGGCAGGACGAGCAGTACTTC.

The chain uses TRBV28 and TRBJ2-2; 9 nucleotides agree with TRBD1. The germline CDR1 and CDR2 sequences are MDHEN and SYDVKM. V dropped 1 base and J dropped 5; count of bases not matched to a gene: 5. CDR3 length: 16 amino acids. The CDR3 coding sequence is TGTGCCAGCAGTTTATTGGGACAGGGCAGGACCGGGGAGCTGTTTTTT. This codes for CASSLLGQGRTGELFF.